The T cell receptor beta chain under discussion was sequenced for a study of shared clonotypes between healthy human individuals. A word on this clone: Its antigen is still unknown.

TCRdb's copy holds only in-frame clones and misses some; the assay was immunoSEQ multiplex PCR. This repertoire shows a few million clones, 90% to 97% found once; its top ten account for roughly 0.13%. Study outcomes and limitations: Between a handful of donors, naive CD4 clonotypes were shared at a level of about 5%. Limitation of the genetic and exposure-history diversity represented came from the few donors.

The CDR3 length is 15 residues. Germline V lookup: CDR1 PRHDT, CDR2 FYEKMQ (reference sequence). J was trimmed by 5 bases and V by 7 bases; bases with no gene match: 12. Input material: naive CD4+ T cells sorted from blood. Subset here: CD45RA+ positively selected. This sequence originates from a man in his late teens or twenties in good health. The rearrangement links TRBV13 to TRBJ2-7; 9 bases agree with TRBD2. The CDR3 loop reads CASNPGTSRPDEQYF. The DNA for the CDR3 is TGTGCCAGCAACCCCGGGACTAGCCGGCCGGACGAGCAGTACTTC.